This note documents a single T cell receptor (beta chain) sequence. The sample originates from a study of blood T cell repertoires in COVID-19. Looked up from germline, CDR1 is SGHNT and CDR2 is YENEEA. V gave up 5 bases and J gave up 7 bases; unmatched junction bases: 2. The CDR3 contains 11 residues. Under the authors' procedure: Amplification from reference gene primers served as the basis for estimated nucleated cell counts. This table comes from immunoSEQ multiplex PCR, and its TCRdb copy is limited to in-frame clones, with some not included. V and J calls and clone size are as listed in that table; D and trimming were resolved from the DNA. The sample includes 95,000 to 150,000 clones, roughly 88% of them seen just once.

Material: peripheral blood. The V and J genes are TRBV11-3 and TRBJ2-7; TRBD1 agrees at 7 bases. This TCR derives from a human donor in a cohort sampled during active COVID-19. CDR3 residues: CASSRQGEQYF. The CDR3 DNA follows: TGTGCCAGCAGCAGACAGGGAGAGCAGTACTTC.